A single sample gave rise to the 26 T cell receptor beta chains below, sequenced in a study of control samples from healthy donors and cancer patients. TCRdb's table, derived via immunoSEQ multiplex PCR, lists solely in-frame clones and lacks some. Altogether roughly 100,000 clones are present, around 82% being singletons, with the ten largest covering about 13%. The sequenced sample was blood. All receptors derive from a woman aged 45-65 years in good health.

This chain's CDR3 is CASSPVTGGLRGNTIYF. The CDR3 DNA reads TGTGCCAGCAGCCCCGTGACAGGGGGCTTGAGAGGAAACACCATATATTTT. This chain uses TRBV4-2 with TRBJ1-3; 10 bases are a match to TRBD1. The V and J ends lost 4 bases and 4 bases, in that order; junction bases with no gene match: 10. This CDR3 has 17 residues. The germline V gene has CDR1 LGHNA and CDR2 YNFKEQ.

The gene calls are TRBV6-5 and TRBJ2-1; a possible D gene is TRBD2 (7 bases). CDR3 size: 15 residues. Trimming left V 7 bases short and J 1 base short, with 14 bases between. Germline loops: CDR1 MNHEY, CDR2 SVGAGI. CDR3 in amino acids: CASKGGGNSYNEQFF. The CDR3 DNA reads TGTGCCAGCAAGGGGGGGGGTAATTCCTACAATGAGCAGTTCTTC.

V gene TRBV11-2 combines with J gene TRBJ2-1; the D gene could be TRBD1 or TRBD2 (5 bases each). Germline V gives CDR1 SGHAT, CDR2 FQNNGV. The V and J ends lost 5 bases and 9 bases respectively, with 8 bases between them. This CDR3 comprises 11 residues. The CDR3 here is CASSTRGEQFF. Written as DNA, the CDR3 is TGTGCCAGCAGCACGAGGGGTGAGCAGTTCTTC.

The genes are TRBV15 and TRBJ1-6; D call uncertain. The CDR3 spans 18 residues. Trimming stripped 0 bases from V and 0 bases from J, with 12 bases between. Looked up from germline, CDR1 is LNHNV and CDR2 is YYDKDF (reference sequence). The CDR3 loop reads CATSRDLSRSSYNSPLHF. The CDR3 DNA reads as TGTGCCACCAGCAGAGATTTGTCACGGAGCTCCTATAATTCACCCCTCCACTTT. Supplemented by reference TRBV15 and TRBJ1-6, the full variable domain reads DAMVIQNPRYQVTQFGKPVTLSCSQTLNHNVMYWYQQKSSQAPKLLFHYYDKDFNNEADTPDNFQSRRPNTSFCFLDIRSPGLGDTAMYLCATSRDLSRSSYNSPLHFGNGTRLTVT.

J is TRBJ2-7 and V is TRBV5-1, with 8 bases matching TRBD1. The CDR3 length is 15 residues. J was trimmed by 5 bases and V by 0 bases; bases with no gene match: 7. CDR1 is SGHRS, CDR2 YFSETQ, per germline. The CDR3 spells CASSLGGQGAHEQYF. CDR3 bases: TGCGCCAGCAGCTTGGGAGGACAGGGCGCACACGAGCAGTACTTC.

V gene TRBV6-1 combines with J gene TRBJ1-4, with D uncertain. Trimming left V 0 bases short and J 1 base short, with 6 bases between. Germline lookup yields CDR1 MNHNS and CDR2 SASEGT. This CDR3 has 15 amino acids. The CDR3 spells CASSEAHGTNEKLFF. The CDR3 DNA follows: TGTGCCAGCAGTGAAGCACACGGAACTAATGAAAAACTGTTTTTT.

This chain uses TRBV12-3 or TRBV12-4 with TRBJ2-1, with D possibly being TRBD2 (6 bases). The CDR3 has 13 amino acids. Trimming took off 7 bases at V and 7 bases at J, with 14 bases between the two ends. The CDR3: CASTFGGVNEQFF. The CDR3 nucleotides are TGTGCCAGCACTTTCGGGGGAGTGAATGAGCAGTTCTTC.

The rearrangement uses TRBV30 and TRBJ1-4; unclear D gene. Looked up from germline, CDR1 is GTSNPN and CDR2 is SVGIG (reference sequence). The CDR3 spans 15 residues. The ends were cut back, 2 bases at V and 4 bases at J, with 14 bases in the middle. The CDR3 DNA follows: TGTGCCTGGAGTCGAAAGACGGGGAATAATGAAAAACTGTTTTTT. Protein: CAWSRKTGNNEKLFF.

The chain has TRBV3-1 (or the pseudogene TRBV3-2) and TRBJ1-2; TRBD1 matches at 8 bases. There are 17 residues in the CDR3. Germline-derived CDR1 and CDR2 are LGHDT and YNNKEL (reference sequence). The ends lost 0 bases at V and 6 bases at J; junction bases unmatched: 12. As DNA, the CDR3 is TGTGCCAGCAGCCAAGATGGCAGGGGGCTTCCGTCCCATGGCTACACCTTC. Translating gives CASSQDGRGLPSHGYTF.

The chain joins TRBV7-3 to TRBJ1-2, with D uncertain. V was shortened by 5 bases and J by 2 bases, with 12 bases between the two germline ends. From germline, CDR1 is SGHTA and CDR2 FQGTGA. This CDR3 spans 14 amino acids. CDR3 loop: CASSQGPSNYGYTF. The CDR3 region has the DNA TGTGCCAGCAGCCAAGGTCCCTCAAACTATGGCTACACCTTC. The complete variable domain, with remaining parts taken from reference TRBV7-3 and TRBJ1-2, reads GAGVSQTPSNKVTEKGKYVELRCDPISGHTALYWYRQSLGQGPEFLIYFQGTGAADDSGLPNDRFFAVRPEGSVSTLKIQRTERGDSAVYLCASSQGPSNYGYTFGSGTRLTVV.

The V gene is TRBV5-6, the J gene TRBJ1-1, with D possibly matching TRBD1 (6 bases). Germline V lookup: CDR1 SGHDT, CDR2 YYEEEE. This CDR3 is built from 14 residues. Deletions cut 4 bases from V and 0 bases from J, with 10 bases between. The CDR3 spells CASSGQFLNTEAFF. The CDR3 DNA reads TGTGCCAGCAGCGGACAGTTTCTGAACACTGAAGCTTTCTTT.

The chain carries TRBV6-5 and TRBJ1-6; no definite D call. The CDR3 runs to 14 residues. V dropped 10 bases and J dropped 1 base, with 11 bases sitting between them. Germline V gene data show CDR1 as MNHEY and CDR2 as SVGAGI. The CDR3 spells CATTARSYNSPLHF. CDR3 DNA: TGTGCCACCACCGCCAGGTCCTATAATTCACCCCTCCACTTT.

This clone was found many times. This chain joins TRBV6-2 or TRBV6-3 and TRBJ1-5; D unclear. This CDR3 is 14 amino acids long. Trimming removed 5 bases at V and 5 bases at J, with 13 bases between. The germline V gene has CDR1 MNHEY and CDR2 SVGEGT. For the CDR3, the DNA is TGTGCCAGCAGTGGATGGAGCTTGGATCAGCCCCAGCATTTT. Its protein product is CASSGWSLDQPQHF.

The gene calls are TRBV5-1 and TRBJ1-2, with 10 bases aligning to TRBD1. This CDR3 region has 16 residues. V lost 3 bases and J lost 4; bases outside the gene matches: 9. Germline CDR1 SGHRS, CDR2 YFSETQ. The DNA for the CDR3 is TGCGCCAGCAGCTGGGACAGGGGAGGGGGCATCTATGGCTACACCTTC. Its protein is CASSWDRGGGIYGYTF.

This clone was seen only a few times. DNA of the CDR3: TGTGCCAGCAGCGCCGAGGGGGACACCATATATTTT. The encoded protein is CASSAEGDTIYF. The chain is built from TRBV9 and TRBJ1-3; maybe TRBD1 (6 bases). V was pared by 3 bases and J by 8 bases, with 9 bases between. The germline gives CDR1 SGDLS, CDR2 YYNGEE. The CDR3 totals 12 residues. The full variable domain, in which reference TRBV9 and TRBJ1-3 provide the parts outside the CDR3, is DSGVTQTPKHLITATGQRVTLRCSPRSGDLSVYWYQQSLDQGLQFLIQYYNGEERAKGNILERFSAQQFPDLHSELNLSSLELGDSALYFCASSAEGDTIYFGEGSWLTVV.

The chain joins TRBV5-1 to TRBJ2-5; D call uncertain. Germline CDR1 SGHRS, CDR2 YFSETQ. Trimming took off 1 base at V and 0 bases at J, with 10 bases between the two ends. This CDR3 is 15 amino acids long. The CDR3 DNA sequence: TGCGCCAGCAGCTTGAACCCCAGCAACCAAGAGACCCAGTACTTC. This encodes CASSLNPSNQETQYF.

This rearrangement joins TRBV7-2 to TRBJ2-1, with 8 bases lining up with TRBD1. V trimming: 4 bases; J trimming: 6 bases; junction bases outside the gene matches: 11. CDR1 and CDR2 from the germline V gene are SGHTA and FQGNSA. This CDR3 spans 16 amino acids. The CDR3 loop is CASSSTRQGRLNEQFF. Here the CDR3 DNA reads TGTGCCAGCAGCTCCACCCGACAGGGGCGGCTCAATGAGCAGTTCTTC.

The CDR3 DNA reads as TGTGCCAGCGACTCCGGGACGGGAAGCTCCTACGAGCAGTACTTC. It specifies CASDSGTGSSYEQYF. The chain uses TRBV5-8 and TRBJ2-7; D might be TRBD1 or TRBD2, each matching 5 bases. Per germline, CDR1 SGHTS and CDR2 YDEGEE. Trimming took 7 bases from V and 0 from J, leaving 17 bases between them. The CDR3 runs 15 residues.

This clone was detected once. The chain employs TRBV5-6 and TRBJ1-2; maybe TRBD1 (6 bases). The V end lost 1 base, the J end lost 6 bases, and 10 bases lay between the germline ends. The CDR3 is 13 amino acids. CDR1 and CDR2 from the germline V gene are SGHDT and YYEEEE. The CDR3: CASSLSGAHGYTF. The DNA of the CDR3 is TGTGCCAGCAGCTTGTCGGGGGCTCATGGCTACACCTTC.

This chain joins TRBV19 and TRBJ1-5; 9 nucleotides agree with TRBD1. There are 14 residues in the CDR3. V dropped 5 bases and J dropped 7; count of bases not matched to a gene: 6. Germline V gives CDR1 LNHDA, CDR2 SQIVND (reference sequence). CDR3 sequence (DNA): TGTGCCAGTAGTCAACAGGGGGCCGGGCAGCCCCAGCATTTT. Encoded protein: CASSQQGAGQPQHF. The variable domain in full, completed from reference TRBV19 and TRBJ1-5, reads DGGITQSPKYLFRKEGQNVTLSCEQNLNHDAMYWYRQDPGQGLRLIYYSQIVNDFQKGDIAEGYSVSREKKESFPLTVTSAQKNPTAFYLCASSQQGAGQPQHFGDGTRLSIL.

This chain connects TRBV18 to TRBJ2-7; weak D call: TRBD2 (6 bases). The V and J ends lost 3 bases and 1 base respectively, with 13 bases between them. The germline CDR1 and CDR2 sequences are KGHSH and LQKENI. The CDR3 covers 15 residues. CDR3 DNA: TGTGCCAGCTCACCTTCGAACCGGGGGTCCTACGAGCAGTACTTC. Translated, it gives CASSPSNRGSYEQYF.

V is TRBV14 and J is TRBJ1-6, with 7 bases that match TRBD1. The V gene's germline CDR1 is SGHDN and CDR2 FVKESK. The CDR3 sequence is 15 residues long. The V and J ends lost 0 bases and 9 bases, in that order; junction bases with no gene match: 5. Here the CDR3 DNA reads TGTGCCAGCAGCCAAGAAGTACAGGGGAGTTCACCCCTCCACTTT. It specifies CASSQEVQGSSPLHF.

The rearrangement links TRBV10-3 to TRBJ2-1, with D perhaps TRBD1 (5 bases). This CDR3 is 11 amino acids long. Per the germline V gene, CDR1 is ENHRY and CDR2 is SYGVKD. The V end was cut by 5 bases, the J end by 10 bases, with 9 bases between. The CDR3 nucleotides are TGTGCCATCAGTCAGGGTTACGAGCAGTTCTTC. It specifies CAISQGYEQFF.

The J gene is TRBJ2-3, the V gene TRBV9; tentative D call: TRBD1 (5 bases). CDR1 and CDR2 (germline): SGDLS, YYNGEE. The CDR3 spans 15 residues. V gave up 3 bases and J gave up 4 bases, with 15 bases separating them. CDR3 nucleotide sequence: TGTGCCAGCAGCGCCGCAGGGTTTCGAGCAGATACGCAGTATTTT. Translating gives CASSAAGFRADTQYF.

V gene TRBV27 combines with J gene TRBJ1-5; TRBD1 is a possible D gene (5 bases). The CDR3 consists of 14 residues. With 6 bases removed from V and 2 bases from J, the gap between germline ends came to 11 bases. Germline values: CDR1 MNHEY, CDR2 SMNVEV (reference sequence). The CDR3 DNA sequence: TGTGCCAGCAGCCCTTTAGGGGGCAATCAGCCCCAGCATTTT. Translated: CASSPLGGNQPQHF.

The rearrangement joins TRBV19 to TRBJ2-3; the D gene is possibly TRBD2 (5 bases). With 4 bases removed from V and 8 bases from J, the gap between germline ends came to 7 bases. Germline V gene lookup returns CDR1 LNHDA and CDR2 SQIVND (reference sequence). The CDR3 contains 11 residues. CDR3 in DNA: TGTGCCAGTAGTAGAGGGTTTACGCAGTATTTT. Protein sequence: CASSRGFTQYF. Variable domain in full (rest from reference TRBV19 and TRBJ2-3): DGGITQSPKYLFRKEGQNVTLSCEQNLNHDAMYWYRQDPGQGLRLIYYSQIVNDFQKGDIAEGYSVSREKKESFPLTVTSAQKNPTAFYLCASSRGFTQYFGPGTRLTVL.